This entry lists 30 T cell receptor beta chains sequenced from one sample in a study of cytomegalovirus exposure and HLA in healthy donors. Primers included in the PCR were 60 Vbeta and 13 Jbeta primers. Here immunoSEQ multiplex PCR was the method, and the copy in TCRdb shows in-frame clones only, minus some. This sample has some 190,000 clones; 80% occur once, and the top ten carry about 1.4%. The specimen sequenced was PBMCs. These receptor sequences come from a girl aged 10-17 years in good health and CMV-seropositive.

This rearrangement joins TRBV6-5 to TRBJ1-1; D is unclear. Germline V gene lookup returns CDR1 MNHEY and CDR2 SVGAGI. CDR3 size: 14 residues. The V end was cut by 0 bases, the J end by 6 bases, with 11 bases between. The CDR3 protein is CASSYSPEVAEAFF. CDR3 bases: TGTGCCAGCAGTTACTCGCCTGAGGTAGCTGAAGCTTTCTTT.

The chain couples TRBV7-8 to TRBJ2-7; the D is unclear. The CDR3 sequence is 14 residues long. From germline, CDR1 is SGHVS and CDR2 FQNEAQ. V lost 4 bases to trimming and J lost 0 bases, with 10 bases between them. The CDR3 DNA reads TGTGCCAGCAGCTCCGGTGGGCTCTCCTACGAGCAGTACTTC. Translating gives CASSSGGLSYEQYF.

The genes are TRBV4-1 and TRBJ2-2; the D gene is possibly TRBD1 (6 bases). The CDR3 consists of 13 residues. Looked up from germline, CDR1 is MGHRA and CDR2 is YSYEKL. V was cut by 4 bases and J by 4 bases, with 7 bases left in between. CDR3 nucleotides: TGCGCCAGCAGCCCGGACAGCACCGGGGAGCTGTTTTTT. Protein: CASSPDSTGELFF.

This chain joins TRBV18 and TRBJ2-1; the D gene is possibly TRBD1 (6 bases). CDR3 length: 15 amino acids. Per germline, CDR1 KGHSH and CDR2 LQKENI. The V and J ends lost 0 bases and 6 bases respectively, with 12 bases between them. The CDR3 nucleotides are TGTGCCAGCTCACCACCAACAGGGTACTTCAATGAGCAGTTCTTC. Encoded protein: CASSPPTGYFNEQFF.

This clone was counted a few times. This chain connects TRBV6-1 to TRBJ1-1, with D possibly being TRBD1 (6 bases). This CDR3 region has 13 residues. V was trimmed by 6 bases and J by 3 bases, leaving 11 bases between them. The germline CDR1 and CDR2 sequences are MNHNS and SASEGT. The CDR3 bases are TGTGCCAGCAGAACACAGGGTGACACTGAAGCTTTCTTT. Amino acid sequence: CASRTQGDTEAFF.

The chain carries TRBV5-8 and TRBJ2-7; D ambiguous. The V end was cut by 5 bases, the J end by 1 base, with 10 bases between. From germline, CDR1 is SGHTS and CDR2 YDEGEE. This CDR3 is built from 13 residues. CDR3: CASRPTYSYEQYF. CDR3 DNA: TGTGCCAGCAGACCGACTTATTCCTACGAGCAGTACTTC.

A single count supports this clone. The chain carries TRBV28 and TRBJ1-5, with TRBD1 matching 7 bases. Germline V gene data show CDR1 as MDHEN and CDR2 as SYDVKM. With V trimmed by 10 bases and J by 6 bases, 6 bases remained unmatched. The CDR3 runs 12 residues. The CDR3, as DNA: TGTGCCATCACAGGGGCAGGTCAGCCCCAGCATTTT. It is translated as CAITGAGQPQHF.

V is TRBV7-2 and J is TRBJ1-3, with D possibly matching TRBD1 (5 bases). Trimming took off 1 base at V and 2 bases at J, with 9 bases between the two ends. This CDR3 spans 15 amino acids. Germline-derived CDR1 and CDR2 are SGHTA and FQGNSA. CDR3 sequence (DNA): TGTGCCAGCAGCTTAGAGGGGACTGCTGGAAACACCATATATTTT. Translating gives CASSLEGTAGNTIYF.

The gene calls are TRBV28 and TRBJ1-1; possibly TRBD1 for D (5 bases). V shed 3 bases and J shed 5 bases, with 10 bases lying between them. Germline-derived CDR1 and CDR2 are MDHEN and SYDVKM. This CDR3 contains 13 residues. Here the CDR3 DNA reads TGTGCCAGCAGTTTTGGGGGGAGGACTGAAGCTTTCTTT. Its protein is CASSFGGRTEAFF.

V gene TRBV19 combines with J gene TRBJ1-2; 7 bases map to TRBD1. This CDR3 region has 13 residues. V lost 7 bases to trimming and J lost 4 bases; unmatched junction nucleotides: 6. Germline CDR1 reads LNHDA; CDR2 reads SQIVND (reference sequence). The CDR3 DNA reads as TGTGCCAGTACTAATGACAGGGCCTATGGCTACACCTTC. This sequence encodes CASTNDRAYGYTF.

J is TRBJ1-1 and V is TRBV7-9; D might be TRBD1 (5 bases). The V end lost 0 bases, the J end lost 8 bases, and 10 bases lay between the germline ends. In germline, CDR1 is SEHNR, CDR2 FQNEAQ (reference sequence). This CDR3 is 13 amino acids long. The CDR3 sequence is CASSLAQGLEAFF. CDR3 nucleotide sequence: TGTGCCAGCAGCTTAGCGCAGGGTTTAGAAGCTTTCTTT.

The chain recombines TRBV12-5 with TRBJ2-1; D gene uncertain. The CDR3 contains 18 residues. V gave up 0 bases and J gave up 0 bases, with 15 bases separating them. In germline, CDR1 is LGHNT, CDR2 FRNRAP. In DNA, the CDR3 is TGTGCTAGTGGTTTGGTACTTCCCCTGGCGGTCTCCTACAATGAGCAGTTCTTC. The encoded protein is CASGLVLPLAVSYNEQFF.

The chain recombines TRBV30 with TRBJ1-5; D unclear. The V end was cut by 0 bases, the J end by 4 bases, with 7 bases between. Per the germline V gene, CDR1 is GTSNPN and CDR2 is SVGIG (reference sequence). The CDR3 totals 13 residues. CDR3 nucleotide sequence: TGTGCCTGGAGTGTACTCAATAATCAGCCCCAGCATTTT. Translating gives CAWSVLNNQPQHF.

The CDR3 DNA reads TGTGCCAGCAGCTTTACGGGACAGGGGATCTATGGCTACACCTTC. As protein: CASSFTGQGIYGYTF. The V call is TRBV25-1, the J call TRBJ1-2, with 10 bases lining up with TRBD1. This CDR3 is 15 amino acids long. Germline lookup yields CDR1 MGHDK and CDR2 SYGVNS. The V gene end was trimmed by 6 bases and the J gene end by 4 bases; junction bases not matched to a gene: 8.

The chain has TRBV11-2 and TRBJ2-1; 12 bases line up with TRBD2. V shed 4 bases and J 4 bases; nucleotides not matched to a gene: 5. The CDR3 loop spans 16 amino acids. The germline V gene encodes CDR1 SGHAT and CDR2 FQNNGV. The CDR3 sequence is CASSYGTSGPYNEQFF. The CDR3 DNA reads as TGTGCCAGCAGCTATGGGACTAGCGGGCCGTACAATGAGCAGTTCTTC.

The chain recombines TRBV18 with TRBJ1-1; D is unresolved. From germline, CDR1 is KGHSH and CDR2 LQKENI. Trimming took 3 bases from V and 8 from J, leaving 7 bases between them. CDR3 length: 11 amino acids. The CDR3 sequence: CASSPDKEAFF. The CDR3 DNA sequence: TGTGCCAGCTCACCTGACAAAGAAGCTTTCTTT.

The CDR3 nucleotides are TGTGCCAGCAGTGACTCGATTGGACAGCCGCTAGACTATGGCTACACCTTC. It specifies CASSDSIGQPLDYGYTF. The genes are TRBV6-4 and TRBJ1-2; D is perhaps TRBD1 (6 bases). The CDR3 totals 17 residues. Trimming left V 0 bases short and J 3 bases short, with 17 bases between. The germline V gene encodes CDR1 MRHNA and CDR2 SNTAGT.

The rearrangement uses TRBV7-2 and TRBJ2-2; D gene ambiguous. V shed 3 bases and J shed 5 bases, with 13 bases lying between them. The CDR3 spans 15 residues. Germline lookup yields CDR1 SGHTA and CDR2 FQGNSA. DNA of the CDR3: TGTGCCAGCAGCTTTCCTAACTTTCTTACCGGGGAGCTGTTTTTT. This codes for CASSFPNFLTGELFF.

The V gene is TRBV30, the J gene TRBJ1-1, with 12 bases fitting TRBD1. Germline V gene sequence: CDR1 GTSNPN, CDR2 SVGIG (reference sequence). This CDR3 spans 14 amino acids. V was clipped by 2 bases and J by 9 bases; unmatched bases: 7. In DNA, the CDR3 is TGTGCCTGGAGTACTCAGCGGGACAGGGGGCAAGCTTTCTTT. Translating it yields CAWSTQRDRGQAFF.

The V and J genes are TRBV14 and TRBJ2-1, with D possibly TRBD1 on 5 matching bases. Trimming stripped 1 base from V and 7 bases from J, with 14 bases between. Germline assignment: CDR1 SGHDN and CDR2 FVKESK. There are 15 residues in the CDR3. The CDR3 nucleotides are TGTGCCAGCAGCCAAGTTTGGGGCCCAGGGAATGAGCAGTTCTTC. As protein: CASSQVWGPGNEQFF.

The chain carries TRBV7-2 and TRBJ2-4; 11 positions match TRBD1. Trimming took 5 bases from V and 3 from J; bases not matched to a gene: 6. There are 16 residues in the CDR3. Germline CDR1 and CDR2: SGHTA and FQGNSA. CDR3 in DNA: TGTGCCAGCAGCCGGACAGGGGGCGCTGGCAAAAACATTCAGTACTTC. This sequence encodes CASSRTGGAGKNIQYF.

This clone has only one observation. The chain recombines TRBV13 with TRBJ2-1; tentatively, D is TRBD1 (5 bases). Trimming took 2 bases from V and 10 from J, leaving 15 bases between them. CDR3 size: 14 residues. Germline CDR1 PRHDT, CDR2 FYEKMQ (reference sequence). The DNA for the CDR3 is TGTGCCAGCAGCTTAAAAGGGGCACTGGGCGAGCAGTTCTTC. Amino acids: CASSLKGALGEQFF. Full variable domain (outside the CDR3, taken from reference TRBV13 and TRBJ2-1): AAGVIQSPRHLIKEKRETATLKCYPIPRHDTVYWYQQGPGQDPQFLISFYEKMQSDKGSIPDRFSAQQFSDYHSELNMSSLELGDSALYFCASSLKGALGEQFFGPGTRLTVL.

CDR3 DNA sequence: TGTGCCAGCTCCAACGGGAGGGGCGCGTACGAGCAGTACTTC. This gives the protein CASSNGRGAYEQYF. The chain couples TRBV18 to TRBJ2-7; 8 bases match TRBD2. The CDR3 runs to 14 residues. V was pared by 6 bases and J by 4 bases, with 8 bases of the junction left unmatched. Germline V CDR1 and CDR2: KGHSH, LQKENI.

The rearrangement joins TRBV29-1 to TRBJ1-1; D gene ambiguous. Trimming pared 4 bases from V and 0 bases from J, leaving 15 bases between. The V gene's germline CDR1 is SQVTM and CDR2 ANQGSEA. CDR3 size: 15 residues. The CDR3 protein is CSVGSRFDMNTEAFF. CDR3 in DNA: TGCAGCGTTGGTTCCAGGTTTGACATGAACACTGAAGCTTTCTTT.

This chain links TRBV27 with TRBJ2-1, with TRBD1 as a possible D gene (6 bases). There are 15 residues in the CDR3. CDR1 and CDR2 (germline): MNHEY, SMNVEV (reference sequence). The V end lost 5 bases, the J end lost 0 bases, and 11 bases lay between the germline ends. The CDR3 coding sequence is TGTGCCAGCAGTCGGGACATAGGCTCCTACAATGAGCAGTTCTTC. Translating it yields CASSRDIGSYNEQFF.

The chain employs TRBV29-1 and TRBJ2-5, with a tentative D call TRBD1 (6 bases). The CDR3 runs to 10 residues. The V and J ends lost 5 bases and 10 bases respectively, with 11 bases between them. CDR1 and CDR2 from the germline V gene are SQVTM and ANQGSEA. The CDR3 sequence: CSVLRTDQYF. CDR3 coding DNA: TGCAGCGTTCTCAGGACAGACCAGTACTTC. Full variable domain (remainder filled in from reference TRBV29-1 and TRBJ2-5): SAVISQKPSRDICQRGTSLTIQCQVDSQVTMMFWYRQQPGQSLTLIATANQGSEATYESGFVIDKFPISRPNLTFSTLTVSNMSPEDSSIYLCSVLRTDQYFGPGTRLLVL.

The chain recombines TRBV7-2 with TRBJ1-6; D may be TRBD1 (6 bases). Trimming took off 3 bases at V and 2 bases at J, with 11 bases between the two ends. The CDR3 loop spans 16 amino acids. The germline CDR1 and CDR2 sequences are SGHTA and FQGNSA. The CDR3 is CASSFRWTAYNSPLHF. The CDR3 DNA sequence: TGTGCCAGCAGCTTCCGTTGGACAGCCTATAATTCACCCCTCCACTTT.

V usage is TRBV6-5 and J usage is TRBJ2-1, with D perhaps matching TRBD2 (6 bases). The V end lost 4 bases, the J end lost 5 bases, and 9 bases lay between the germline ends. CDR1 and CDR2 from the germline V gene are MNHEY and SVGAGI. This CDR3 has 13 amino acids. CDR3: CASSSWTNNEQFF. The CDR3 coding sequence is TGTGCCAGCAGTTCCTGGACTAACAATGAGCAGTTCTTC.

V and J are TRBV4-1 and TRBJ2-1; 11 nucleotides line up with TRBD2. Germline loops: CDR1 MGHRA, CDR2 YSYEKL. The V gene end was trimmed by 6 bases and the J gene end by 5 bases; junction bases not matched to a gene: 0. The CDR3 loop spans 13 amino acids. This CDR3 reads CASRLAGDNEQFF. The CDR3 DNA is TGCGCCAGCAGACTAGCGGGAGACAATGAGCAGTTCTTC.

This sequence joins TRBV7-9 and TRBJ2-3; 9 nucleotides align to TRBD1. Germline V gene data show CDR1 as SEHNR and CDR2 as FQNEAQ (reference sequence). The CDR3 is 16 residues long. J was trimmed by 2 bases and V by 3 bases; bases with no gene match: 6. The CDR3 region has the DNA TGTGCCAGCAGCTTTGCCGGGACAGGGTTCACAGATACGCAGTATTTT. Translating gives CASSFAGTGFTDTQYF.